The present entry profiles one T cell receptor (beta chain) with its context. The antigen remains undetermined. The V and J ends lost 4 bases and 7 bases respectively, with 17 bases between them. This CDR3 spans 15 amino acids. The germline CDR1 and CDR2 sequences are SGDLS and YYNGEE. The data are from a study of beta chain features in type 1 diabetes. Study-wide findings and caveats: Shorter TCRB CDR3s, moderately but significantly so, were found in Type 1 diabetes patients in all four CD4+ subsets.

The isolated RNA, all of it, was reverse transcribed, so expressed TCRB transcripts were what got sequenced. Sequencing used immunoSEQ multiplex PCR; TCRdb keeps in-frame clones, though not all of them. The sample contains fewer than 450,000 clones, roughly 14% of which appear only once. The source of this sequence is a woman in her late teens or twenties with type 1 diabetes. This chain joins TRBV9 and TRBJ2-2; possibly TRBD2 for D (6 bases). Sequencing was performed on naive CD4+ T cells from blood. This chain's CDR3 is CASSYLEGGVGELFF. The DNA of the CDR3 is TGTGCCAGCAGCTACTTGGAGGGCGGTGTCGGGGAGCTGTTTTTT.